One and the same sample provided the 27 T cell receptor beta chains below, sequenced in a study of control samples from healthy donors and cancer patients. TCRdb's table, derived via immunoSEQ multiplex PCR, lists solely in-frame clones and lacks some. Of under 130,000 clones listed, about 83% were seen once; the top ten hold approximately 13%. The sample taken for sequencing was blood. The source of these receptors is a woman between 50 and 59 years old in good health.

The chain uses TRBV28 and TRBJ2-3; 9 bases match TRBD1. The V and J ends lost 5 bases and 5 bases, in that order; junction bases with no gene match: 5. The CDR3 consists of 14 residues. Germline assignment: CDR1 MDHEN and CDR2 SYDVKM. CDR3 residues: CASSLGTGRDTQYF. In DNA form, the CDR3 reads TGTGCCAGCAGTCTCGGGACAGGGAGAGATACGCAGTATTTT.

The chain uses TRBV3-1 (or the pseudogene TRBV3-2) and TRBJ1-2, with D perhaps matching TRBD1 (6 bases). Looked up from germline, CDR1 is LGHDT and CDR2 is YNNKEL (reference sequence). V was trimmed by 0 bases and J by 8 bases, leaving 13 bases between them. The CDR3 runs 14 residues. As DNA, the CDR3 is TGTGCCAGCAGCCAAGAACAGGGATGGGGCGGCTACACCTTC. Protein product: CASSQEQGWGGYTF.

This clone was picked up one time. The chain carries TRBV30 and TRBJ1-4, with unresolved D. V was shortened by 4 bases and J by 8 bases, with 8 bases between the two germline ends. This CDR3 comprises 11 residues. Germline assignment: CDR1 GTSNPN and CDR2 SVGIG (reference sequence). This chain's CDR3 is CAWTGGEKLFF. The CDR3 region has the DNA TGTGCCTGGACGGGAGGAGAAAAACTGTTTTTT.

This sequence joins TRBV7-3 and TRBJ2-2; D is unresolved. CDR3 length: 16 amino acids. The V end was cut by 1 base, the J end by 0 bases, with 9 bases between. Germline V gene data show CDR1 as SGHTA and CDR2 as FQGTGA. The CDR3 loop reads CASSLKLVANTGELFF. CDR3 in DNA: TGTGCCAGCAGCTTAAAGTTGGTAGCGAACACCGGGGAGCTGTTTTTT. Full variable domain (outside the CDR3, taken from reference TRBV7-3 and TRBJ2-2): GAGVSQTPSNKVTEKGKYVELRCDPISGHTALYWYRQSLGQGPEFLIYFQGTGAADDSGLPNDRFFAVRPEGSVSTLKIQRTERGDSAVYLCASSLKLVANTGELFFGEGSRLTVL.

The chain links TRBV5-1 to TRBJ1-2, with D maybe TRBD1 (5 bases). CDR3 length: 13 residues. CDR1 is SGHRS and CDR2 is YFSETQ in the germline V gene. Trimming pared 0 bases from V and 6 bases from J, leaving 9 bases between. CDR3 sequence (DNA): TGCGCCAGCAGCTTGGAAGCAGGGAATGGCTACACCTTC. It specifies CASSLEAGNGYTF.

There are a few counts of this clone. The chain has TRBV30 and TRBJ1-1; no reliable D call. Germline loops: CDR1 GTSNPN, CDR2 SVGIG (reference sequence). The CDR3 length is 13 residues. Trimming removed 0 bases at V and 6 bases at J, with 11 bases between. DNA for the CDR3: TGTGCCTGGAGTGTACTCGGTATGGCTGAAGCTTTCTTT. It translates to CAWSVLGMAEAFF. Filled out from reference TRBV30 and TRBJ1-1, the complete variable domain reads SQTIHQWPATLVQPVGSPLSLECTVEGTSNPNLYWYRQAAGRGLQLLFYSVGIGQISSEVPQNLSASRPQDRQFILSSKKLLLSDSGFYLCAWSVLGMAEAFFGQGTRLTVV.

This chain connects TRBV5-6 to TRBJ1-5; no definite D call. The germline V and J ends were trimmed by 1 base and 4 bases, with 12 bases remaining between them. This CDR3 contains 15 residues. Germline assignment: CDR1 SGHDT and CDR2 YYEEEE. CDR3 bases: TGTGCCAGCAGCTTGCGTAGGCAGATTAATCAGCCCCAGCATTTT. This sequence encodes CASSLRRQINQPQHF.

V and J are TRBV5-1 and TRBJ1-1; D gene uncertain. This CDR3 spans 13 amino acids. The germline gives CDR1 SGHRS, CDR2 YFSETQ. Trimming stripped 0 bases from V and 8 bases from J, with 11 bases between. The CDR3 DNA follows: TGCGCCAGCAGCTTGGCAGGTGGCAGAGAAGCTTTCTTT. Protein product: CASSLAGGREAFF.

V gene TRBV12-3 or TRBV12-4 combines with J gene TRBJ1-1; tentatively, D is TRBD1 (5 bases). Between the trimmed V and J ends, which lost 1 base and 8 bases, there was a span of 11 bases. The CDR3 covers 13 residues. This chain's CDR3 is CASSLVSRTEAFF. CDR3 in DNA: TGTGCCAGCAGTTTAGTTTCCAGGACAGAAGCTTTCTTT.

The V call is TRBV29-1, the J call TRBJ2-1, with D maybe TRBD1 (5 bases). The CDR3 consists of 12 residues. Germline assignment: CDR1 SQVTM and CDR2 ANQGSEA. Trimming took 1 base from V and 12 from J, leaving 13 bases between them. The CDR3 reads CSVEGRAGGQFF. For the CDR3, the DNA is TGCAGCGTTGAAGGCAGGGCTGGCGGGCAGTTCTTC.

The J gene is TRBJ2-7, the V gene TRBV4-3; 8 positions agree with TRBD2. Looked up from germline, CDR1 is LGHNA and CDR2 is YSLEER. V shed 4 bases, J shed 4 bases, and the junction held 3 bases outside the gene matches. This CDR3 contains 13 residues. The CDR3 DNA reads as TGCGCCAGCAGCCCCGGGACTAGGTACGAGCAGTACTTC. Translating gives CASSPGTRYEQYF.

The chain joins TRBV29-1 to TRBJ2-1; the match to TRBD1 covers 7 bases. There are 15 residues in the CDR3. Per the germline V gene, CDR1 is SQVTM and CDR2 is ANQGSEA. Trimming cost V 4 bases and J 2 bases; bases outside gene matches: 8. DNA of the CDR3: TGCAGCGTTGGTGCGGGTGACAGGGCCTACAATGAGCAGTTCTTC. Protein product: CSVGAGDRAYNEQFF.

Only one count was recorded for this clone. The chain employs TRBV10-3 and TRBJ2-3; 7 nucleotides line up with TRBD2. Germline V lookup: CDR1 ENHRY, CDR2 SYGVKD. Losses at the gene ends were 9 bases for V and 5 bases for J; bases not matched to a gene: 2. CDR3 size: 11 residues. CDR3 residues: CAIIAGDTQYF. CDR3 DNA sequence: TGTGCCATTATAGCGGGAGATACGCAGTATTTT.

The chain is built from TRBV7-8 and TRBJ1-5, with 8 bases aligning to TRBD1. The CDR3 length is 17 residues. Germline V gene lookup returns CDR1 SGHVS and CDR2 FQNEAQ. The V and J ends lost 5 bases and 4 bases, in that order; junction bases with no gene match: 13. The DNA of the CDR3 is TGTGCCAGCAGCCCTCTCAGGGACAGGCGTGGAAATCAGCCCCAGCATTTT. As protein: CASSPLRDRRGNQPQHF.

V is TRBV11-3 and J is TRBJ1-2, with TRBD1 as a possible D gene (5 bases). This CDR3 region has 16 residues. The V and J ends lost 2 bases and 6 bases respectively, with 19 bases between them. Germline V lookup: CDR1 SGHNT, CDR2 YENEEA. CDR3 in DNA: TGTGCCAGCAGCTTAAATATGAAATTAGGGGCAGATGGCTACACCTTC. Translating gives CASSLNMKLGADGYTF. The full variable domain, in which reference TRBV11-3 and TRBJ1-2 provide the parts outside the CDR3, is EAGVVQSPRYKIIEKKQPVAFWCNPISGHNTLYWYLQNLGQGPELLIRYENEEAVDDSQLPKDRFSAERLKGVDSTLKIQPAELGDSAVYLCASSLNMKLGADGYTFGSGTRLTVV.

V gene TRBV9 combines with J gene TRBJ2-5; unclear D gene. Germline-derived CDR1 and CDR2 are SGDLS and YYNGEE. With 0 bases removed from V and 3 bases from J, the gap between germline ends came to 6 bases. The CDR3 has 13 residues. The CDR3 nucleotides read TGTGCCAGCAGCGTAGGTAGCAAAGAGACCCAGTACTTC. It codes for CASSVGSKETQYF.

The genes are TRBV7-2 and TRBJ1-5; D is ambiguous. The CDR3 covers 14 residues. V was trimmed by 6 bases and J by 4 bases, leaving 13 bases between them. The V gene's germline CDR1 is SGHTA and CDR2 FQGNSA. CDR3 in amino acids: CASSQQKQNQPQHF. CDR3 in DNA: TGTGCCAGCAGTCAGCAGAAACAAAATCAGCCCCAGCATTTT. Based on the CDR3 plus reference TRBV7-2 and TRBJ1-5, the full variable domain is GAGVSQSPSNKVTEKGKDVELRCDPISGHTALYWYRQSLGQGLEFLIYFQGNSAPDKSGLPSDRFSAERTGGSVSTLTIQRTQQEDSAVYLCASSQQKQNQPQHFGDGTRLSIL.

The rearrangement joins TRBV7-2 to TRBJ2-7, with D tentatively TRBD1 or TRBD2 (6 bases each). With 4 bases removed from V and 0 bases from J, the gap between germline ends came to 16 bases. The germline gives CDR1 SGHTA, CDR2 FQGNSA. CDR3 length: 16 amino acids. CDR3 nucleotide sequence: TGTGCCAGCAGCTATTCAACGGGGGCTAGCTCCTACGAGCAGTACTTC. Its protein is CASSYSTGASSYEQYF.

J is TRBJ2-3 and V is TRBV9; D may correspond to TRBD1 or TRBD2 (5 bases each). Germline V lookup: CDR1 SGDLS, CDR2 YYNGEE. The CDR3 has 14 amino acids. V lost 6 bases and J 0 bases, leaving 11 bases between the germline ends. The CDR3 spells CASNGGGSTDTQYF. The CDR3 region has the DNA TGTGCCAGCAACGGTGGGGGAAGCACAGATACGCAGTATTTT.

This clone was seen only a few times. The gene calls are TRBV2 and TRBJ2-7; no reliable D call. The CDR3 runs to 12 residues. V lost 2 bases to trimming and J lost 3 bases, with 5 bases between them. Germline values: CDR1 SNHLY, CDR2 FYNNEI. The CDR3 reads CASSELYYEQYF. The CDR3 DNA is TGTGCCAGCAGTGAACTATACTACGAGCAGTACTTC.

The chain has TRBV19 and TRBJ2-2, with 9 bases matching TRBD1. Looked up from germline, CDR1 is LNHDA and CDR2 is SQIVND (reference sequence). The CDR3 loop spans 19 amino acids. Trimming at V came to 4 bases and at J to 8 bases, leaving 20 bases not matched to a gene. This chain's CDR3 is CASSTGTGLLVGRSGELFF. CDR3 DNA: TGTGCCAGTAGTACCGGGACAGGGCTCCTAGTTGGGAGATCTGGGGAGCTGTTTTTT.

V is TRBV5-6 and J is TRBJ2-5; 8 positions match TRBD1. Per germline, CDR1 SGHDT and CDR2 YYEEEE. The CDR3 contains 16 residues. V dropped 3 bases and J dropped 2; count of bases not matched to a gene: 9. CDR3 protein: CASSSRGLGWQETQYF. CDR3 coding DNA: TGTGCCAGCAGCTCCAGGGGGCTGGGTTGGCAAGAGACCCAGTACTTC.

The chain has TRBV28 and TRBJ2-7, with 8 bases matching TRBD2. V trimming: 6 bases; J trimming: 0 bases; junction bases outside the gene matches: 4. The CDR3 runs 14 residues. Per germline, CDR1 MDHEN and CDR2 SYDVKM. In DNA form, the CDR3 reads TGTGCCAGCAGCTCTAGCGGGTCCTCCTACGAGCAGTACTTC. Its protein is CASSSSGSSYEQYF.

The chain carries TRBV19 and TRBJ1-6; D remains ambiguous. The CDR3 spans 16 residues. Germline V gene sequence: CDR1 LNHDA, CDR2 SQIVND (reference sequence). V was pared by 3 bases and J by 13 bases, with 22 bases between. The DNA of the CDR3 is TGTGCCAGTAGTATTAAGGATGGGGTTATTAAGGATCCCCTCCACTTT. Amino acids: CASSIKDGVIKDPLHF.

V is TRBV7-9 and J is TRBJ1-1; 7 positions agree with TRBD1. In germline, CDR1 is SEHNR, CDR2 FQNEAQ (reference sequence). There are 15 residues in the CDR3. The J segment lost 0 bases and the V segment lost 3 bases, leaving 4 bases of the junction unmatched. As DNA, the CDR3 is TGTGCCAGCAGCTTCACCGGGACAGTGAACACTGAAGCTTTCTTT. This gives the protein CASSFTGTVNTEAFF.

This clone was observed a few times. As DNA, the CDR3 is TGTGCCAGCAGGAGGGGGGGTTTGGACTATGGCTACACCTTC. Protein sequence: CASRRGGLDYGYTF. The chain joins TRBV6-5 to TRBJ1-2; D might be TRBD1 (6 bases). V lost 6 bases to trimming and J lost 3 bases, with 14 bases between them. This CDR3 contains 14 residues. Germline CDR1 reads MNHEY; CDR2 reads SVGAGI.

The genes are TRBV28 and TRBJ2-1; possibly TRBD2 for D (5 bases). From germline, CDR1 is MDHEN and CDR2 SYDVKM. Trimming left V 1 base short and J 7 bases short, with 11 bases between. The CDR3 extends over 14 amino acids. For the CDR3, the DNA is TGTGCCAGCAGTTTATTCGGGGAGCTAAATGAGCAGTTCTTC. It encodes CASSLFGELNEQFF.